This T cell receptor (beta chain) was found in a study of blood T cell repertoires in COVID-19 (dated by TCRdb to between 2020 and 2021). About the study as a whole: Samples covering the acute and convalescent phases of COVID-19 were provided by collaborators in the United States, Italy and Spain. Sample metadata almost always included a de-identified subject ID, COVID-19 status, age in years and sex. The repertoires were made available in a free public database intended to serve as a resource for research on the immune response to SARS-CoV-2. Deeply sampled blood TCRbeta repertoires from subjects exposed to, actively infected with, or recovered from COVID-19 were included in the dataset. Where HLA class I and class II types were available, the types were taken from metadata supplied by the sample provider, not from assay-based typing. The prospective study material was composed of cDNA or gDNA derived from T cells, B-cell-depleted T cells, or PBMCs. Samples came from the ongoing ImmuneRACE study (first 160 participants) plus 1,254 subjects from 6 global collaborators. Overall study outcomes, separate from this receptor: The amount of clinical and demographic metadata varied by source and participant and was provided uncurated.

Including cysteine and phenylalanine, the CDR3 has 16 amino acids. The kept DNA is CDR3 alone, 48 bases in frame from the first base. V lost 3 bases and J lost 2 bases, and the count of bases not matched to a germline gene is 6. CDR1 and CDR2 (SGHNT, YYREEE) derive from the germline V gene (reference sequence). TCRbeta CDR3 regions were amplified from genomic DNA by means of the immunoSEQ Assay, a bias-controlled multiplex PCR. Processing in the source paper ran as follows. Nucleated cell counts per sample were estimated from amplification of reference gene primers within the assay. To quantify the absolute abundance of each unique TCRbeta CDR3 rearrangement, sequence reads were collapsed and filtered. For each sample, productive Simpson clonality was calculated as the square root of Simpson's diversity index over productive rearrangements. In its TCRdb copy, this immuneACCESS table keeps in-frame sequences only and misses some clones. Where compared with another copy, unresolved V genes explain less than half of these, and the others have no known cause. That table furnishes V, J and clone size, whereas the DNA furnished D and trimming. The sample includes roughly 220,000 clones, with around 82% observed a single time. Less than 2.5% of the sample rests with the top ten.

Comments on this clone: Its binding antigen is unknown. Per-nucleotide qualities are absent, and no much larger clonotype sits a single base away.

Collaborating institutions collected whole blood in K2EDTA tubes following their own protocols. For TCRbeta analysis, collaborators shipped samples in one of three forms: frozen whole blood, isolated PBMCs, or DNA extracted from either of those sample types. The source material was peripheral blood. The chain was built from TRBV5-4 and TRBJ2-7; TRBD2 aligns with 12 central bases. The TCR comes from a woman aged 60-70 years with acute or convalescent COVID-19. The CDR3 region reads CASSSKASGGAYEQYF. The sequence in DNA is TGTGCCAGCAGCTCGAAAGCTAGCGGGGGGGCCTACGAGCAGTACTTC. Extended through the reference TRBV5-4 and TRBJ2-7 proteins, this CDR3 yields the full variable domain: ETGVTQSPTHLIKTRGQQVTLRCSSQSGHNTVSWYQQALGQGPQFIFQYYREEENGRGNFPPRFSGLQFPNYSSELNVNALELDDSALYLCASSSKASGGAYEQYFGPGTRLTVT.